This TCR beta chain was observed in a study of blood T cell repertoires in COVID-19. About the research overall: The United States, Italy and Spain were the sources of the acute and convalescent COVID-19 samples. PBMCs, B-cell-depleted T cells, or T cells were the source of the cDNA or gDNA that made up the material.

This CDR3 contains 15 residues. Between the trimmed V and J ends, which lost 2 bases and 0 bases, there was a span of 8 bases. Germline-derived CDR1 and CDR2 are SGDLS and YYNGEE. Original processing methods: Amplification of reference gene primers provided the estimated nucleated cell counts. Produced via immunoSEQ multiplex PCR; TCRdb's table is partial and in-frame only. V and J calls and clone size follow that table, whereas D and trimming were derived from the DNA. Among 280,000 or so clones listed, approximately 88% were seen once. This TCR derives from a man aged 18 to 30 with active or convalescent COVID-19. The rearrangement joins TRBV9 to TRBJ2-2; D gene unclear. Material: peripheral blood. CDR3 bases: TGTGCCAGCAGCGTCTCAGGCCCGAACACCGGGGAGCTGTTTTTT. The encoded protein is CASSVSGPNTGELFF.